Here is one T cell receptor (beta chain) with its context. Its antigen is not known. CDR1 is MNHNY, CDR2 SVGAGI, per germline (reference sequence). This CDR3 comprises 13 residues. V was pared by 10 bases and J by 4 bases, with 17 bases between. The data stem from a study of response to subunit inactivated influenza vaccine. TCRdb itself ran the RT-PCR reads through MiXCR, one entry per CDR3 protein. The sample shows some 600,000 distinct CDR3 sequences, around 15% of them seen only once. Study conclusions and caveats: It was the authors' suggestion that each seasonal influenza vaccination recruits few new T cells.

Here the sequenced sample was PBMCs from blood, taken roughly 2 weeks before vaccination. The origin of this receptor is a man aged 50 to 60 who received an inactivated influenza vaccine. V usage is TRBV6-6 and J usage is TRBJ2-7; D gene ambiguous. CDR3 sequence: CATSDSHPYEQYF. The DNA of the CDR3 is TGTGCCACCTCTGACTCACACCCATACGAGCAGTACTTC.